The 22 T cell receptor beta chains below come from one sample, sequenced in a study of spatial heterogeneity in lung cancer. MiXCR, run by TCRdb on the 5' RACE reads, gives a single entry per CDR3 protein. The profile shows several thousand distinct CDR3 sequences, approximately 12% of them singletons. Overall study results and limits: Counts of expanded intratumoral alpha and beta TCRs tracked tumor mutation counts.

Time point specified: sample taken at primary tumor resection. Antigens for these TCRs are unknown. Sequenced material: lung tumor tissue, taken at surgery. The receptors derive from a female donor with early-stage non-small cell lung cancer.

By share of the sample, this clonotype is medium-sized. The chain couples TRBV5-1 to TRBJ2-3, with TRBD1 matching over 9 bases. The CDR3 has 15 amino acids. Germline CDR1 reads SGHRS; CDR2 reads YFSETQ. J lost 2 bases, V lost 5 bases, and 6 bases had no gene match. Here the CDR3 reads CASRTTGGPTDTQYF. The CDR3 nucleotides read TGCGCCAGCAGAACGACAGGGGGTCCCACAGATACGCAGTATTTT.

The J gene is TRBJ2-7, the V gene TRBV27; tentatively, D is TRBD2 (5 bases). CDR1 is MNHEY and CDR2 is SMNVEV in the germline V gene (reference sequence). Trimming pared 5 bases from V and 2 bases from J, leaving 19 bases between. This CDR3 comprises 16 residues. The DNA of the CDR3 is TGTGCCAGCAGTCCCCGACCCCCTGGGAGCGCCTACGAGCAGTACGTC. Translation: CASSPRPPGSAYEQYV.

This clonotype was counted ten times or more. This chain joins TRBV29-1 and TRBJ1-1; TRBD1 matches 9 bases. The V and J ends lost 5 bases and 4 bases, in that order; junction bases with no gene match: 5. CDR3 length: 13 amino acids. The germline V gene has CDR1 SQVTM and CDR2 ANQGSEA. CDR3 nucleotides: TGCAGCGTTCGGGACAGGGATCCCACTGAAGCTTTCTTT. Amino acids: CSVRDRDPTEAFF. Looking up the rest from reference TRBV29-1 and TRBJ1-1 gives the full variable domain: SAVISQKPSRDICQRGTSLTIQCQVDSQVTMMFWYRQQPGQSLTLIATANQGSEATYESGFVIDKFPISRPNLTFSTLTVSNMSPEDSSIYLCSVRDRDPTEAFFGQGTRLTVV.

Here the CDR3 reads CASSPNLAGSGETQYF. The CDR3 nucleotides read TGTGCCAGCTCACCGAACCTCGCCGGGTCCGGAGAGACCCAGTACTTC. The rearrangement uses TRBV18 and TRBJ2-5; no reliable D call. Germline V CDR1 and CDR2: KGHSH, LQKENI. V lost 3 bases and J 4 bases, leaving 18 bases between the germline ends. The CDR3 contains 16 residues.

The chain has TRBV5-1 and TRBJ1-3; D is perhaps TRBD1 (5 bases). The CDR3 contains 14 residues. CDR1 is SGHRS and CDR2 is YFSETQ in the germline V gene. V lost 0 bases and J lost 1, with 5 bases in between. This CDR3 is CASSLGTSGNTIYF. For the CDR3, the DNA is TGCGCCAGCAGCTTGGGGACATCTGGAAACACCATATATTTT.

The sample holds a few counts of this clonotype. The chain is built from TRBV28 and TRBJ1-4; perhaps TRBD1 as D (5 bases). Germline CDR1 is MDHEN and CDR2 is SYDVKM. The germline V and J ends were trimmed by 6 bases and 6 bases, with 14 bases remaining between them. The CDR3 extends over 14 amino acids. The CDR3 spells CASSFAPGYEKLFF. The DNA of the CDR3 is TGTGCCAGCAGCTTCGCGCCAGGGTATGAAAAACTGTTTTTT. Based on the CDR3 plus reference TRBV28 and TRBJ1-4, the full variable domain is DVKVTQSSRYLVKRTGEKVFLECVQDMDHENMFWYRQDPGLGLRLIYFSYDVKMKEKGDIPEGYSVSREKKERFSLILESASTNQTSMYLCASSFAPGYEKLFFGSGTQLSVL.

This clonotype has just a few counts. A much larger clone sits a single nucleotide away, making a read error possible. J is TRBJ2-5 and V is TRBV2; 10 bases are a match to TRBD2. CDR1 is SNHLY and CDR2 is FYNNEI in the germline V gene. The length of the CDR3 is 18 residues. CDR3 in DNA: TGTGCCGGCAGTGAAGATTTTCTAGCGGGGGAAACACAAGAGACCCAGTACTTC. As protein: CAGSEDFLAGETQETQYF.

The V and J genes are TRBV5-1 and TRBJ2-5; 9 nucleotides match TRBD2. The J segment lost 3 bases and the V segment lost 4 bases, leaving 7 bases of the junction unmatched. Germline assignment: CDR1 SGHRS and CDR2 YFSETQ. The CDR3 runs to 15 residues. The CDR3, as DNA: TGCGCCAGCAGCGTGTCGACTAGCGGCGAAGAGACCCAGTACTTC. Translation: CASSVSTSGEETQYF.

This clonotype was recorded a few times. The genes are TRBV20-1 and TRBJ2-7; D not resolved. The CDR3 consists of 12 residues. From germline, CDR1 is DFQATT and CDR2 SNEGSKA (reference sequence). Trimming pared 6 bases from V and 1 base from J, leaving 10 bases between. CDR3 sequence: CSAEGSSYEQYF. CDR3 nucleotide sequence: TGCAGTGCGGAAGGTTCGTCCTACGAGCAGTACTTC.

As regards this clonotype: The junction shows a germline mismatch at one end, possibly a read error. The chain links TRBV20-1 to TRBJ2-7, with 9 bases fitting TRBD2. From germline, CDR1 is DFQATT and CDR2 SNEGSKA (reference sequence). The CDR3 length is 14 residues. CDR3 loop: CSARGTSPPYEQYF. The CDR3 coding sequence is TGCAGTGCAAGAGGGACTAGCCCTCCCTACGAGCAGTACTTC.

By sample fraction, this clonotype is medium-sized (0.01 to 0.1%). The J gene is TRBJ2-5, the V gene TRBV12-3 or TRBV12-4; D might be TRBD2 (5 bases). The CDR3 is made up of 15 amino acids. V lost 2 bases and J lost 2, with 12 bases in between. The chain's CDR3 is CASSLFSAGQETQYF. The CDR3 DNA reads TGTGCCAGCAGTTTATTTAGCGCTGGGCAAGAGACCCAGTACTTC.

In its sample, this clonotype was seen once. The chain combines TRBV20-1 with TRBJ2-3, with 11 bases that match TRBD2. This CDR3 comprises 15 residues. Trimming at V came to 6 bases and at J to 2 bases, leaving 7 bases not matched to a gene. Looked up from germline, CDR1 is DFQATT and CDR2 is SNEGSKA (reference sequence). CDR3 sequence: CSAELAGVTTDTQYF. The CDR3, as DNA: TGCAGTGCGGAACTAGCGGGGGTTACCACAGATACGCAGTATTTT.

This clonotype is labeled as medium-sized. This chain connects TRBV4-2 to TRBJ2-1; 9 bases line up with TRBD2. This CDR3 spans 17 amino acids. The germline CDR1 and CDR2 sequences are LGHNA and YNFKEQ. The junction had 11 bases not matched to a gene; V was cut back by 3 bases and J by 5 bases. The CDR3 is CASSHYGGGGVNNEQFF. The CDR3 DNA reads as TGTGCCAGCAGCCACTATGGTGGCGGGGGGGTAAACAATGAGCAGTTCTTC.

This rearrangement joins TRBV29-1 to TRBJ2-7; TRBD1 might be the D (6 bases). CDR1 is SQVTM and CDR2 is ANQGSEA in the germline V gene. The germline V and J ends were trimmed by 5 bases and 2 bases, with 13 bases remaining between them. The CDR3 length is 13 residues. CDR3 nucleotide sequence: TGCAGCGTTAAGACAGGTGGAGCCTACGAGCAGTACTTC. Protein sequence: CSVKTGGAYEQYF.

By share, this clonotype counts as medium-sized (0.01 to 0.1%). V and J are TRBV2 and TRBJ1-3; D is undetermined. The CDR3 spans 15 residues. Trimming stripped 3 bases from V and 2 bases from J, with 11 bases between. Germline V gene lookup returns CDR1 SNHLY and CDR2 FYNNEI. The DNA for the CDR3 is TGTGCCAGCAGTGAGTCCAGGTCGACTGGAAACACCATATATTTT. It translates to CASSESRSTGNTIYF.

The chain uses TRBV5-4 and TRBJ1-6; 7 positions match TRBD1. The CDR3 consists of 14 residues. Germline V lookup: CDR1 SGHNT, CDR2 YYREEE (reference sequence). Germline trimming cut 3 bases from V and 6 bases from J; bases unmatched to any gene: 3. The CDR3 loop reads CASSSGTVNSPLHF. As DNA, the CDR3 is TGTGCCAGCAGCTCCGGGACAGTTAATTCACCCCTCCACTTT.

Ten or more counts support this clonotype. The chain has TRBV18 and TRBJ1-5; D unresolved. V lost 2 bases and J 0 bases, leaving 11 bases between the germline ends. Germline V lookup: CDR1 KGHSH, CDR2 LQKENI. This CDR3 spans 16 amino acids. The CDR3 loop is CASSPFSVPSNQPQHF. In DNA, the CDR3 is TGTGCCAGCTCACCATTTTCCGTTCCTAGCAATCAGCCCCAGCATTTT. The full variable domain, its missing parts supplied by reference TRBV18 and TRBJ1-5, is NAGVMQNPRHLVRRRGQEARLRCSPMKGHSHVYWYRQLPEEGLKFMVYLQKENIIDESGMPKERFSAEFPKEGPSILRIQQVVRGDSAAYFCASSPFSVPSNQPQHFGDGTRLSIL.

This clonotype is termed medium-sized. Here the CDR3 DNA reads TGCGCCAGCAGTCGGGACACCTACACTGAAGCTTTCTTT. This sequence encodes CASSRDTYTEAFF. The chain is built from TRBV10-1 and TRBJ1-1; the D gene is possibly TRBD1 (6 bases). Trimming left V 5 bases short and J 3 bases short, with 10 bases between. This CDR3 comprises 13 residues. Germline V gives CDR1 WNHNN, CDR2 SYGVQD (reference sequence).

The chain uses TRBV19 and TRBJ2-7; 10 nucleotides align to TRBD1. Per the germline V gene, CDR1 is LNHDA and CDR2 is SQIVND (reference sequence). CDR3 size: 15 residues. After removal of 8 bases from V and 3 bases from J, the junction contained 10 bases not matched to a gene. The CDR3: CASHPAGTGVYEQYF. Here the CDR3 DNA reads TGTGCCAGTCACCCGGCGGGGACAGGGGTCTACGAGCAGTACTTC. Together with reference TRBV19 and TRBJ2-7, the CDR3 gives the full variable domain: DGGITQSPKYLFRKEGQNVTLSCEQNLNHDAMYWYRQDPGQGLRLIYYSQIVNDFQKGDIAEGYSVSREKKESFPLTVTSAQKNPTAFYLCASHPAGTGVYEQYFGPGTRLTVT.

Sample share makes this clonotype medium-sized. V gene TRBV28 combines with J gene TRBJ1-5; D unclear. Trimming took off 4 bases at V and 6 bases at J, with 13 bases between the two ends. CDR1 is MDHEN and CDR2 is SYDVKM in the germline V gene. The CDR3 has 14 residues. DNA for the CDR3: TGTGCCAGCAGTTCCACTGCGGGGAGTCAGCCCCAGCATTTT. Translated: CASSSTAGSQPQHF. The complete variable domain, with remaining parts taken from reference TRBV28 and TRBJ1-5, reads DVKVTQSSRYLVKRTGEKVFLECVQDMDHENMFWYRQDPGLGLRLIYFSYDVKMKEKGDIPEGYSVSREKKERFSLILESASTNQTSMYLCASSSTAGSQPQHFGDGTRLSIL.

The J gene is TRBJ1-1, the V gene TRBV6-2 or TRBV6-3; D remains ambiguous. Per the germline V gene, CDR1 is MNHEY and CDR2 is SVGEGT. CDR3 length: 15 residues. Between the trimmed V and J ends, which lost 2 bases and 0 bases, there was a span of 10 bases. The CDR3 sequence: CASSYKLIMNTEAFF. The CDR3 DNA reads TGTGCCAGCAGTTACAAACTGATCATGAACACTGAAGCTTTCTTT.

This clonotype was seen a few times. The rearrangement joins TRBV18 to TRBJ2-7; TRBD1 might be the D (5 bases). The CDR3 loop spans 13 amino acids. Deletions cut 6 bases from V and 4 bases from J, with 13 bases between. From germline, CDR1 is KGHSH and CDR2 LQKENI. CDR3 nucleotides: TGTGCCAGCTCGGTCGGAGACAGATACGAGCAGTACTTC. Residues: CASSVGDRYEQYF.